This TCR beta chain is from a study of blood T cell repertoires in COVID-19. Study context: The samples span acute and convalescent COVID-19 from the United States, Italy and Spain. T cells, B-cell-depleted T cells, or PBMCs provided the cDNA or gDNA that served as material.

In the original processing: How many nucleated cells were present was estimated from reference gene primer amplification. This table comes from immunoSEQ multiplex PCR, and its TCRdb copy is limited to in-frame clones, with some not included. That table gives V, J and clone size, and the DNA gave D and trimming. The repertoire holds about 60,000 clones, with around nine tenths as singletons. This CDR3 region has 13 residues. V lost 7 bases to trimming and J lost 5 bases, with 12 bases between them. Per the germline V gene, CDR1 is SEHNR and CDR2 is FQNEAQ (reference sequence). The sample was peripheral blood. The TCR originated in a man between 60 and 70 years old with acute or convalescent COVID-19. The chain links TRBV7-9 to TRBJ2-1; TRBD2 might be the D (7 bases). Written as DNA, the CDR3 is TGTGCCAGCAACCGGGGGGCCGACAATGAGCAGTTCTTC. Translation gives CASNRGADNEQFF.